The next 20 T cell receptor beta chains were all read from a single sample in a study of tissue T cells after allogeneic stem cell transplantation. Assay used: immunoSEQ multiplex PCR; TCRdb lists only in-frame clones, some missing. The sample lists approximately 4,900 clones, approximately 47% occurring once. Specified time point: mouse harvest day 14 after allogeneic transplant. Mouse grafts combined 10^7 T-cell-depleted bone marrow cells with 10^6 splenic CD5+ T cells. The material sequenced was gut tissue. These receptors all stem from a female BALB/c mouse given C57BL/6 T cells with graft-versus-host disease after an allogeneic hematopoietic cell transplant.

As to this clone: The junction departs from germline at one end; a sequencing error may be responsible. Genes and germline come from the mouse. The read ends 1 residue before the CDR3 terminus; that terminus is restored from the germline J gene. The chain joins TRBV12-2 to TRBJ2-7; TRBD2 agrees at 8 bases. This CDR3 has 13 residues. CDR1 is SGHLS, CDR2 HYDKME, per germline. The covered CDR3 bases are TGTGCCAGCCCTCTAGACTGGGGCCATGAACAGTAC. It is translated as CASPLDWGHEQY. The CDR3 in its entirety is CASPLDWGHEQYF.

This clone was seen only a few times. The listed genes are named as in mouse. The read finishes 1 residue shy of the CDR3 end, and the germline J gene is used to complete it. The chain joins TRBV19 to TRBJ2-7, with TRBD2 matching 9 bases. Unmatched junction bases numbered 5, after V lost 4 bases and J lost 3 bases. The germline CDR1 and CDR2 sequences are FNHDT and SITEND (reference sequence). This CDR3 comprises 14 residues. This CDR3 is CASSRDWDHYEQYF. Partial CDR3 DNA: TGTGCCAGCAGTCGGGACTGGGACCACTATGAACAGTAC.

This clone was seen a few times. This sequence may be a read error, since a much larger clone differs from it by one base. Gene names and germline refer to mouse. The read ends 1 residue early relative to the CDR3; the germline J gene fills the gap. The chain couples TRBV26 to TRBJ1-3; unclear D gene. Looked up from germline, CDR1 is KGHPV and CDR2 is FQNQEV (reference sequence). Trimming left V 4 bases short and J 0 bases short, with 4 bases between. The CDR3 extends over 13 amino acids. CDR3 residues: CASSRNSGNTLYF. The DNA read from the CDR3 is TGTGCCAGCAGTCGGAATTCTGGAAATACGCTCTAT.

For this clone: Genes here carry mouse names. Read coverage stops 1 residue before the CDR3 terminus; the germline J gene supplies the remainder. The chain combines TRBV5 with TRBJ2-5; D might be TRBD1 (5 bases). V was shortened by 0 bases and J by 6 bases, with 10 bases between the two germline ends. Germline V CDR1 and CDR2: LGHNA, YNLKQL (reference sequence). The CDR3 totals 14 residues. The CDR3 loop is CASSQDQGTDTQYF. The sequenced CDR3 bases are TGTGCCAGCAGCCAAGACCAGGGTACGGACACCCAGTAC.

On this clone: Gene names follow the mouse nomenclature. The DNA ends 1 residue before the CDR3 does, and the rest of the CDR3 is filled in from the germline J gene. The rearrangement joins TRBV1 to TRBJ2-7, with D possibly being TRBD2 (7 bases). Trimming cost V 1 base and J 6 bases, with 13 bases left between them. The CDR3 length is 14 residues. In germline, CDR1 is NSQYPW, CDR2 LRSPGD (reference sequence). The chain's CDR3 is CTCSAGAGGGEQYF. The DNA read from the CDR3 is TGCACCTGCAGTGCAGGGGCTGGGGGCGGTGAACAGTAC.

Relative to its sample, this clone is medium-sized (0.01 to 0.1%). Germline and genes here are mouse. The read stops 1 residue short of the end of the CDR3; the missing end is completed from the germline J gene. This chain uses TRBV13-1 with TRBJ2-3; no reliable D call. Germline values: CDR1 NSHNY, CDR2 SYGAGN. The V end was cut by 0 bases, the J end by 6 bases, with 5 bases between. The CDR3 runs to 12 residues. The chain's CDR3 is CASSDGGETLYF. Partial CDR3 DNA: TGTGCCAGCAGTGATGGGGGTGAAACGCTGTAT.

This clone was counted only a few times. Gene names and germline refer to mouse. The CDR3 here is CASSLGVNYAEQFF. The covered CDR3 bases are TGTGCCAGCAGCTTAGGGGTGAACTATGCTGAGCAGTTC. The rearrangement links TRBV3 to TRBJ2-1; D is undetermined. Read sequence stops 1 residue before the CDR3 end, and the germline J gene provides the missing end. CDR1 and CDR2 from the germline V gene are SNHLY and FYNGKV (reference sequence). This CDR3 spans 14 amino acids. Deletions cut 1 base from V and 1 base from J, with 5 bases between.

Within the sample, this clone is medium-sized (0.01 to 0.1%). Gene names are the mouse ones. With the read ending 1 residue before the CDR3 end, the germline J gene is used to fill in that end. The gene calls are TRBV3 and TRBJ2-7; possible D gene TRBD2, 8 bases. The V gene's germline CDR1 is SNHLY and CDR2 FYNGKV (reference sequence). Trimming cost V 2 bases and J 7 bases, with 12 bases left between them. The CDR3 contains 13 residues. CDR3 amino acids: CASSLQGGREQYF. Partial CDR3 DNA: TGTGCCAGCAGCTTACAGGGGGGGCGGGAACAGTAC.

For this clone: The gene names given are mouse names. The read ends 1 residue early relative to the CDR3; the germline J gene fills the gap. The chain carries TRBV5 and TRBJ1-6; D gene uncertain. TRBJ1-6 is classed as an ORF, of uncertain function. V lost 1 base and J lost 4, with 5 bases in between. The germline V gene has CDR1 LGHNA and CDR2 YNLKQL (reference sequence). This CDR3 region has 14 residues. The part of the CDR3 DNA that was read is TGTGCCAGCAGCCAAGGGAATTATAATTCGCCCCTCTAC. This gives the protein CASSQGNYNSPLY. The entire CDR3 sequence reads CASSQGNYNSPLYF.

This clone occurred once. The gene symbols are mouse symbols. Coverage ceases 1 residue before the CDR3 finishes, and the germline J gene fills in the end. J is TRBJ2-2 and V is TRBV2, with 9 bases identical to TRBD2. After removal of 2 bases from V and 1 base from J, the junction contained 2 bases not matched to a gene. This CDR3 has 16 residues. Germline V CDR1 and CDR2: LGHNA, YSYQKL. The CDR3 bases that were read are TGTGCCAGCAGCCAATCGGGACTGGGAAACACCGGGCAGCTCTAC. This codes for CASSQSGLGNTGQLY. The complete CDR3 sequence is CASSQSGLGNTGQLYF.

Notes on this clone: Gene names are mouse gene names. The CDR3 end is not reached by the read, which stops 1 residue before it; the germline J gene fills it in. The chain couples TRBV1 to TRBJ2-2; 8 bases match TRBD1. The germline V gene has CDR1 NSQYPW and CDR2 LRSPGD (reference sequence). The trim removed 4 bases at V and 0 bases at J, leaving 1 base unmatched. This CDR3 spans 15 amino acids. CDR3 protein: CTCSVGQANTGQLYF. Partial CDR3 DNA: TGCACCTGCAGTGTGGGACAGGCAAACACCGGGCAGCTCTAC.

Of note for this clone: Gene labels here are mouse ones. The read finishes 1 residue shy of the CDR3 end, and the germline J gene is used to complete it. This chain joins TRBV4 and TRBJ2-4; the match to TRBD1 covers 7 bases. Looked up from germline, CDR1 is LGHDT and CDR2 is YNNKQL (reference sequence). V trimming: 4 bases; J trimming: 3 bases; junction bases outside the gene matches: 4. CDR3 length: 14 residues. Partial CDR3 DNA: TGTGCCAGCAGCTCACAGGGGTGGCAAAACACCTTGTAC. This gives the protein CASSSQGWQNTLY. The complete CDR3 sequence is CASSSQGWQNTLYF.

A few counts support this clone. Gene labels here are mouse ones. The CDR3 end falls 1 residue outside the read, so it is completed with the germline J gene. This chain links TRBV26 with TRBJ2-3; D unclear. The germline V and J ends were trimmed by 6 bases and 0 bases, with 4 bases remaining between them. This CDR3 is built from 12 residues. Germline CDR1 reads KGHPV; CDR2 reads FQNQEV (reference sequence). The CDR3 loop reads CASRTSAETLYF. The CDR3 bases that were read are TGTGCCAGCAGAACAAGTGCAGAAACGCTGTAT.

In its sample, this clone was seen a few times. The germline and genes are mouse ones. Read data end 1 residue before the CDR3 end; the end is taken from the germline J gene. V is TRBV12-2 and J is TRBJ2-7; D could derive from TRBD1 or TRBD2 (5 bases each). The CDR3 length is 12 residues. The V gene lost 1 base and the J gene lost 9 bases, with 12 bases spanning the gap. CDR1 and CDR2 from the germline V gene are SGHLS and HYDKME. The sequenced CDR3 bases are TGTGCCAGCTCTCTGGCGGGGCCTGGACAGTAC. This encodes CASSLAGPGQY. The whole CDR3 is CASSLAGPGQYF.

Note on this clone: Gene names are the mouse ones. The DNA ends 1 residue before the CDR3 does, and the rest of the CDR3 is filled in from the germline J gene. V gene TRBV12-1 combines with J gene TRBJ2-7, with 10 nucleotides matching TRBD2. V was pared by 0 bases and J by 4 bases, with 2 bases of the junction left unmatched. CDR1 is SGHSN, CDR2 HYEKVE, per germline. This CDR3 contains 14 residues. The sequenced CDR3 bases are TGTGCCAGCTCTCTCGGGGACTGGGGTTATGAACAGTAC. Amino acid sequence: CASSLGDWGYEQY. In full, the CDR3 reads CASSLGDWGYEQYF.

To note about this clone: Genes and germline are mouse. The observed sequence ends 1 residue before the CDR3 terminus, with the missing tail filled in from the germline J gene. Other DNA sequences in this specimen translate into the identical CDR3. The rearrangement joins TRBV26 to TRBJ2-3; D call uncertain. The V end lost 3 bases, the J end lost 0 bases, and 4 bases lay between the germline ends. The CDR3 loop spans 13 amino acids. Germline loops: CDR1 KGHPV, CDR2 FQNQEV (reference sequence). CDR3: CASSLPSAETLYF. Partial CDR3 DNA: TGTGCCAGCAGTCTACCTAGTGCAGAAACGCTGTAT. Full variable domain (outside the CDR3, taken from reference TRBV26 and TRBJ2-3): NSKVIQTPRYLVKGQGQKAKMRCIPEKGHPVVFWYQQNKNNEFKFLINFQNQEVLQQIDMTEKRFSAECPSNSPCSLEIQSSEAGDSALYLCASSLPSAETLYFGSGTRLTVL.

On this clone itself: Gene names and germline refer to mouse. Read coverage stops 1 residue before the CDR3 terminus; the germline J gene supplies the remainder. The chain is built from TRBV13-3 and TRBJ1-6; 8 nucleotides agree with TRBD1. TRBJ1-6 qualifies as an ORF whose function is uncertain. This CDR3 spans 14 amino acids. Germline V gene lookup returns CDR1 NNHDY and CDR2 SYVADS. The V and J ends lost 7 bases and 0 bases, in that order; junction bases with no gene match: 0. CDR3: CASGTGSYNSPLYF. The CDR3 DNA, read in part, is TGTGCCAGCGGGACAGGTTCCTATAATTCGCCCCTCTAC.

To note about this clone: Germline and genes: mouse. The read finishes 1 residue shy of the CDR3 end, and the germline J gene is used to complete it. The chain uses TRBV3 and TRBJ2-1; no definite D call. From germline, CDR1 is SNHLY and CDR2 FYNGKV (reference sequence). The CDR3 is 13 residues long. The germline V and J ends were trimmed by 2 bases and 0 bases, with 2 bases remaining between them. The CDR3: CASSLSNYAEQFF. Partial CDR3 DNA: TGTGCCAGCAGCTTATCTAACTATGCTGAGCAGTTC.

This clone was seen more than once but under ten times. Genes and germline come from the mouse. The read ends 1 residue before the CDR3 terminus; that terminus is restored from the germline J gene. J is TRBJ1-3 and V is TRBV16, with no clear D. The CDR3 is made up of 16 amino acids. The germline CDR1 and CDR2 sequences are SGHSA and FRNQAP. Trimming pared 5 bases from V and 0 bases from J, leaving 14 bases between. CDR3 sequence reads: CASSPRRLNSGNTLYF. The sequenced part of the CDR3 DNA is TGTGCAAGCAGCCCCCGACGCCTAAATTCTGGAAATACGCTCTAT. Drawing the rest from reference TRBV16 and TRBJ1-3, the complete variable domain is NAGVIQTPRHKVTGKGQEATLWCEPISGHSAVFWYRQTIVQGLEFLTYFRNQAPIDDSGMPKERFSAQMPNQSHSTLKIQSTQPQDSAVYLCASSPRRLNSGNTLYFGEGSRLIVV.

This clone was counted between two and nine times. The genes and germline here are from mouse. Read data end 1 residue before the CDR3 end; the end is taken from the germline J gene. The chain employs TRBV1 and TRBJ2-1; the match to TRBD1 covers 8 bases. Germline trimming cut 0 bases from V and 4 bases from J; bases unmatched to any gene: 2. Germline CDR1 reads NSQYPW; CDR2 reads LRSPGD (reference sequence). The CDR3 covers 15 residues. Partial CDR3 DNA: TGCACCTGCAGTGCAGATGGGGACAGGTATGCTGAGCAGTTC. It encodes CTCSADGDRYAEQF. The full-length CDR3 reads as CTCSADGDRYAEQFF.